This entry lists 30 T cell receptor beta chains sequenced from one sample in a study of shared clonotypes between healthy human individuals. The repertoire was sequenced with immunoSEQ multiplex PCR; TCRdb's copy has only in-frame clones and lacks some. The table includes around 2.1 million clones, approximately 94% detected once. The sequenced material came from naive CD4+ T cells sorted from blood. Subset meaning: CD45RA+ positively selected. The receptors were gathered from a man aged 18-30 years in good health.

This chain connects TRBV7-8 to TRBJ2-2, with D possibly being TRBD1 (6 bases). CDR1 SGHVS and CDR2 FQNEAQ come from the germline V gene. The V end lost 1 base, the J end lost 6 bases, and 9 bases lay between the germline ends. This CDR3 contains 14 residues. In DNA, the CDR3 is TGTGCCAGCAGCTTAGTTGGGGGCGCCGGGGAGCTGTTTTTT. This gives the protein CASSLVGGAGELFF. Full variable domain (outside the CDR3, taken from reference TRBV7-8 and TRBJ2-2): GAGVSQSPRYKVAKRGQDVALRCDPISGHVSLFWYQQALGQGPEFLTYFQNEAQLDKSGLPSDRFFAERPEGSVSTLKIQRTQQEDSAVYLCASSLVGGAGELFFGEGSRLTVL.

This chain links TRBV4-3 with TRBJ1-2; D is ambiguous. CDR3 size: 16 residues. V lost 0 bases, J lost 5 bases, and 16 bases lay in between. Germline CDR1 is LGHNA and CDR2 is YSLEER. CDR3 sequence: CASSQDGRTLPYGYTF. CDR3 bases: TGCGCCAGCAGCCAAGATGGCCGGACGCTACCATATGGCTACACCTTC.

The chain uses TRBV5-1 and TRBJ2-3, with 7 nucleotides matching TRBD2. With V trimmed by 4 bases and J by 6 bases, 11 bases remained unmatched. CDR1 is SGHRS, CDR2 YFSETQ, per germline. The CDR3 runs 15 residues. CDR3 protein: CASSKAGFGGDTQYF. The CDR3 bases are TGCGCCAGCAGCAAAGCGGGATTCGGCGGGGATACGCAGTATTTT.

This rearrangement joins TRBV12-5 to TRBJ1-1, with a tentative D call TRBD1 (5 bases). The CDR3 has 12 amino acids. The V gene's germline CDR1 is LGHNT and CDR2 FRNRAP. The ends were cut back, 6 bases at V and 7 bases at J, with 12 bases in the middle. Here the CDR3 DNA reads TGTGCTAGTGGCCTAATGAGGGGTGAAGCTTTCTTT. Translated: CASGLMRGEAFF.

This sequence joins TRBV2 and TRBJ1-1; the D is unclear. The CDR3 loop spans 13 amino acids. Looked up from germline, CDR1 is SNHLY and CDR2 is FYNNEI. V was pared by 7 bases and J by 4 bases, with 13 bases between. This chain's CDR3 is CASTLDPFTEAFF. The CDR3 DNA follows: TGTGCCAGCACCCTGGACCCCTTCACTGAAGCTTTCTTT.

CDR3 residues: CASSLNRYGYTF. Here the CDR3 DNA reads TGTGCCAGCAGTTTAAACAGATATGGCTACACCTTC. The chain uses TRBV28 and TRBJ1-2; D not resolved. The CDR3 extends over 12 amino acids. With 2 bases removed from V and 5 bases from J, the gap between germline ends came to 6 bases. Looked up from germline, CDR1 is MDHEN and CDR2 is SYDVKM.

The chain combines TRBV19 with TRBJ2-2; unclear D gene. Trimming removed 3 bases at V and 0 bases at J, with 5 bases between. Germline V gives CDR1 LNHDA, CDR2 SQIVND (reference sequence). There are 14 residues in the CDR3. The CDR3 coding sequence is TGTGCCAGTAGTATTACCGCGAACACCGGGGAGCTGTTTTTT. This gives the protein CASSITANTGELFF. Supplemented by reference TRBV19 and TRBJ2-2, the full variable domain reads DGGITQSPKYLFRKEGQNVTLSCEQNLNHDAMYWYRQDPGQGLRLIYYSQIVNDFQKGDIAEGYSVSREKKESFPLTVTSAQKNPTAFYLCASSITANTGELFFGEGSRLTVL.

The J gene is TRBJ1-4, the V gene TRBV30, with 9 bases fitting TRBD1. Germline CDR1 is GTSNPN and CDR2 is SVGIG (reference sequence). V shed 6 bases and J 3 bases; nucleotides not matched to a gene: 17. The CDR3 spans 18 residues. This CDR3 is CACPPGQGGKVANEKLFF. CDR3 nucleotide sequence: TGTGCCTGTCCACCGGGACAGGGAGGAAAGGTCGCTAATGAAAAACTGTTTTTT. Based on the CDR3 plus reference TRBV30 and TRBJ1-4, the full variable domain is SQTIHQWPATLVQPVGSPLSLECTVEGTSNPNLYWYRQAAGRGLQLLFYSVGIGQISSEVPQNLSASRPQDRQFILSSKKLLLSDSGFYLCACPPGQGGKVANEKLFFGSGTQLSVL.

The CDR3 nucleotides are TGTGCCAGCAGCCAGAATGGTGTAGCGGGGGGCGTAAATGAGCAGTTCTTC. Protein sequence: CASSQNGVAGGVNEQFF. The chain carries TRBV5-4 and TRBJ2-1; 10 bases are shared with TRBD2. Germline values: CDR1 SGHNT, CDR2 YYREEE (reference sequence). This CDR3 is built from 17 residues. J was trimmed by 7 bases and V by 4 bases; bases with no gene match: 14. The full variable domain, with the rest looked up from reference TRBV5-4 and TRBJ2-1, is ETGVTQSPTHLIKTRGQQVTLRCSSQSGHNTVSWYQQALGQGPQFIFQYYREEENGRGNFPPRFSGLQFPNYSSELNVNALELDDSALYLCASSQNGVAGGVNEQFFGPGTRLTVL.

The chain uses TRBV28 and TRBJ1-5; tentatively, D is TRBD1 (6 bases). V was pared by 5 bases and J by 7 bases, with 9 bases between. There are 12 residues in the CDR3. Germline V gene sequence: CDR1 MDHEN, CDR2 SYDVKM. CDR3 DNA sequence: TGTGCCAGCAGTCAGGGGTTCCAGCCCCAGCATTTT. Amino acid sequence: CASSQGFQPQHF.

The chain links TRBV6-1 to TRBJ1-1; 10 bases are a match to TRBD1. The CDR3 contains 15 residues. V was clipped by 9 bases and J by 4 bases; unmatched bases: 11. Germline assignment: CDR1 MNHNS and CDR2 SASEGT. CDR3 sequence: CASSRGQGPITEAFF. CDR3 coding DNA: TGTGCCAGTTCAAGGGGACAGGGGCCGATCACTGAAGCTTTCTTT.

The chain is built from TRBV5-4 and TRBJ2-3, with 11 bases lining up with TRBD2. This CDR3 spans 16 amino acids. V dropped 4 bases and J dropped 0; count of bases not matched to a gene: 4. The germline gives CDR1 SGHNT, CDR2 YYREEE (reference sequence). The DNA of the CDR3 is TGTGCCAGCAGCGCAAGGACTAGCGGGAGCACAGATACGCAGTATTTT. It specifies CASSARTSGSTDTQYF.

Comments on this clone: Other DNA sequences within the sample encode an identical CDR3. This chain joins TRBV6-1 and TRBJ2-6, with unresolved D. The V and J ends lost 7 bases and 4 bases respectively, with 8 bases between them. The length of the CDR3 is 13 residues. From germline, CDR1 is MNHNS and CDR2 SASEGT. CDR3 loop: CASTGSGANVLTF. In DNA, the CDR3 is TGTGCCAGCACTGGGTCAGGGGCCAACGTCCTGACTTTC.

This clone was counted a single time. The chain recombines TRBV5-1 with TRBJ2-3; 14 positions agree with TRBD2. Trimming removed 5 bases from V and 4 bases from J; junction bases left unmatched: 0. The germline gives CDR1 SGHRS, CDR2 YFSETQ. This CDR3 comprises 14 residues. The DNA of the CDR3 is TGCGCCAGCAGGGGACTAGCGGGAGCAGATACGCAGTATTTT. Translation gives CASRGLAGADTQYF.

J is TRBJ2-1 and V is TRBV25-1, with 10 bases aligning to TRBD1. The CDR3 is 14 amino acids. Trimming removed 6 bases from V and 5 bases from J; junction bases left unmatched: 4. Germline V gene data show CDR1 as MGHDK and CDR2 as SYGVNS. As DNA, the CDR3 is TGTGCCAGCAGGGGACAGGGGATAAACAATGAGCAGTTCTTC. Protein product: CASRGQGINNEQFF.

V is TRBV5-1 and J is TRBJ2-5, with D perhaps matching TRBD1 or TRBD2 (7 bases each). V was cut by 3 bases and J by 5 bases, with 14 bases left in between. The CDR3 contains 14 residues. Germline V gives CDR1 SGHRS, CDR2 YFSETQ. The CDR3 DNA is TGCGCCAGCAGCTCGGCAGGGGGAGGGGAGACCCAGTACTTC. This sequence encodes CASSSAGGGETQYF.

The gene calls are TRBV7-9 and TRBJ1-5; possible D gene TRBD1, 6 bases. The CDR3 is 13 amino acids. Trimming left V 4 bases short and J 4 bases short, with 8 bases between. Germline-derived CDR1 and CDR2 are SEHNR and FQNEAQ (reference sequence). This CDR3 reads CASSYTGNQPQHF. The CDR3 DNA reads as TGTGCCAGCAGCTACACAGGGAATCAGCCCCAGCATTTT.

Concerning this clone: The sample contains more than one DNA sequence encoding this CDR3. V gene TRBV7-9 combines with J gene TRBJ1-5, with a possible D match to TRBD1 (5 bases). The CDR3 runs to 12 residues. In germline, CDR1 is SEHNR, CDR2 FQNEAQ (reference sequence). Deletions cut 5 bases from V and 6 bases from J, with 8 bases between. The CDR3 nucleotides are TGTGCCAGCAGCCTCGGGGGTCAGCCCCAGCATTTT. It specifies CASSLGGQPQHF.

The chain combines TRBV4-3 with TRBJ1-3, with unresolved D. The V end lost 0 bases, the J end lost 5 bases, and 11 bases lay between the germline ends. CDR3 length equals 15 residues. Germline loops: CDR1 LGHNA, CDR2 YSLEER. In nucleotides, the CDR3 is TGCGCCAGCAGCCAAGATCGCCAGCTAAGAAACACCATATATTTT. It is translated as CASSQDRQLRNTIYF.

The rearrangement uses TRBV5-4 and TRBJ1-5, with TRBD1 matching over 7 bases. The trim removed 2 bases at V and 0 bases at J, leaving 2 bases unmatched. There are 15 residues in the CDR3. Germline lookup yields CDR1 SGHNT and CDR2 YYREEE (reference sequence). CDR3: CASSFGTASNQPQHF. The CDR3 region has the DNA TGTGCCAGCAGCTTCGGGACAGCTAGCAATCAGCCCCAGCATTTT.

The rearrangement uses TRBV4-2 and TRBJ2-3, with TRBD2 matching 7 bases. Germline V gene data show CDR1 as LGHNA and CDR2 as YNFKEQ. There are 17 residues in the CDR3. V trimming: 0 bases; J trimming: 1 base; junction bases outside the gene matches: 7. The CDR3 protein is CASSQEGGGGRTDTQYF. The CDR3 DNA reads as TGTGCCAGCAGCCAAGAAGGCGGCGGGGGTCGCACAGATACGCAGTATTTT.

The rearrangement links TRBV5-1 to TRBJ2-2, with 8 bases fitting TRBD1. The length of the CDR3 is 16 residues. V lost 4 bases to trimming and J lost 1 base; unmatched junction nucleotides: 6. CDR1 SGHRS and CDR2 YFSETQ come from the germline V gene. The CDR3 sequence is CASSRGGTGNTGELFF. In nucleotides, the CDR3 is TGCGCCAGCAGCCGGGGCGGGACAGGGAACACCGGGGAGCTGTTTTTT.

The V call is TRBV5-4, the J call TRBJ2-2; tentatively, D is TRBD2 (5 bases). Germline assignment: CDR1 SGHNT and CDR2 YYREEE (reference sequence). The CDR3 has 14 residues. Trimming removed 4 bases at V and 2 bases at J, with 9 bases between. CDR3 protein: CASSEASNTGELFF. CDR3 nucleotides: TGTGCCAGCAGCGAAGCTAGCAACACCGGGGAGCTGTTTTTT. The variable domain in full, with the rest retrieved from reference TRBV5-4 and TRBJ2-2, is ETGVTQSPTHLIKTRGQQVTLRCSSQSGHNTVSWYQQALGQGPQFIFQYYREEENGRGNFPPRFSGLQFPNYSSELNVNALELDDSALYLCASSEASNTGELFFGEGSRLTVL.

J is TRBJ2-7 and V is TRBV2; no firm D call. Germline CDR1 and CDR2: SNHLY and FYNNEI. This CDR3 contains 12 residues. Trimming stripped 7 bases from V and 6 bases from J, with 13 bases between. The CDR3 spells CASNLGSAEQYF. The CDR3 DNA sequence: TGTGCCAGCAATCTGGGGTCGGCCGAGCAGTACTTC.

The CDR3 nucleotides are TGTGCCAGCAGCTTAGATCCCTTACAGTGGCACAGCTCCTACGAGCAGTACTTC. It yields the protein CASSLDPLQWHSSYEQYF. The J gene is TRBJ2-7, the V gene TRBV11-2; no firm D call. V dropped 0 bases and J dropped 0 bases, with 18 bases sitting between them. CDR3 size: 18 residues. Germline V gives CDR1 SGHAT, CDR2 FQNNGV.

The CDR3 loop reads CASSGDGVNTEAFF. The DNA for the CDR3 is TGCGCCAGCAGCGGAGATGGGGTGAACACTGAAGCTTTCTTT. This chain uses TRBV5-1 with TRBJ1-1; no clear D. Germline V gene lookup returns CDR1 SGHRS and CDR2 YFSETQ. This CDR3 is built from 14 residues. With 4 bases removed from V and 0 bases from J, the gap between germline ends came to 10 bases.

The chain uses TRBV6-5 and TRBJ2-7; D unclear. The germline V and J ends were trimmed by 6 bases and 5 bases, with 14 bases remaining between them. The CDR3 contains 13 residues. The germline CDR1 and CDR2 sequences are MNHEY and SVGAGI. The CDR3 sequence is CASRDDKGDEQYF. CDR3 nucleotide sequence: TGTGCCAGCAGGGATGACAAAGGCGACGAGCAGTACTTC.

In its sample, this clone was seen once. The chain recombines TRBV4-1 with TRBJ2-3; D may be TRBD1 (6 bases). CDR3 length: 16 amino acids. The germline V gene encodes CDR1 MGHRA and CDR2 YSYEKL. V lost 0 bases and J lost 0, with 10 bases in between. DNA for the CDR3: TGCGCCAGCAGCCAAGAGAGGGGGTCTAGCACAGATACGCAGTATTTT. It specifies CASSQERGSSTDTQYF.

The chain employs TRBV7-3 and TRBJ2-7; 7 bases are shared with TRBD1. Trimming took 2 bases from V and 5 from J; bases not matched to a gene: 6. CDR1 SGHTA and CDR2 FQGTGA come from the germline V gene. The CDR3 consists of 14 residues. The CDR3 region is CASSLGTAPDEQYF. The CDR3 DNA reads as TGTGCCAGCAGCTTAGGGACAGCCCCCGACGAGCAGTACTTC.

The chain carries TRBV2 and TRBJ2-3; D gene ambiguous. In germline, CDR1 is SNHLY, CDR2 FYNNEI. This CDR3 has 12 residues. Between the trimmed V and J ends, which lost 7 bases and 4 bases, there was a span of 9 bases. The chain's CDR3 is CASTRGADTQYF. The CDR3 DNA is TGTGCCAGCACCCGCGGCGCAGATACGCAGTATTTT.